The 2 T cell receptor beta chains below were found in one sample sequenced in a study of glioma-infiltrating T cells. Amplification of TCR alpha and beta CDR3 regions from RNA used iRepertoire nested multiplex PCR. TCRdb re-called the multiplex PCR reads through MiXCR, storing one row per CDR3 protein. The sample shows 150,000 to 200,000 distinct CDR3 sequences, more than 30% of them seen only once. Input material: glioma tissue, nonneoplastic brain tissue, or PBMCs (not recorded which). Receptors were obtained from a human donor with low-grade glioma or glioblastoma, undergoing nonglioma brain surgery, or in good health (not recorded which).

Many counts were recorded for this clonotype. V usage is TRBV27 and J usage is TRBJ2-7, with D maybe TRBD1 (6 bases). This CDR3 spans 16 amino acids. Germline V gene data show CDR1 as MNHEY and CDR2 as SMNVEV (reference sequence). V shed 4 bases and J shed 0 bases, with 16 bases lying between them. As DNA, the CDR3 is TGTGCCAGCAGTTGGTCCGGGACATCTAGCTCCTACGAGCAGTACTTC. Protein: CASSWSGTSSSYEQYF.

This clonotype was detected ten times or more. The gene calls are TRBV7-9 and TRBJ2-7; D unclear. The germline V gene encodes CDR1 SEHNR and CDR2 FQNEAQ (reference sequence). Trimming took 6 bases from V and 3 from J, leaving 12 bases between them. The CDR3 loop spans 13 amino acids. The CDR3 reads CASSLGGIYEQYF. Here the CDR3 DNA reads TGTGCCAGCAGTCTAGGTGGAATCTACGAGCAGTACTTC.